Below, 25 T cell receptor beta chains from the same sample are listed, as sequenced in a study of blood T cells in healthy people across ages. Sample-barcoded 5' priming and a J-beta primer mix drove a second PCR of roughly 7 to 11 cycles. Each CDR3 protein gets one entry after TCRdb re-called the 5' RACE reads with MiXCR. The sample lists 700,000 to 950,000 distinct CDR3 sequences, about 42% occurring once. The sequencing sample was made of blood. These receptors were obtained from a woman in her sixties or seventies in good health.

This clonotype has just a few counts. V and J are TRBV28 and TRBJ1-2; 7 bases map to TRBD1. V lost 6 bases to trimming and J lost 2 bases; unmatched junction nucleotides: 9. The V gene's germline CDR1 is MDHEN and CDR2 SYDVKM. The CDR3 extends over 15 amino acids. The CDR3 coding sequence is TGTGCCAGCAGGGATTCTGGAGGGGGCAACTATGGCTACACCTTC. Protein sequence: CASRDSGGGNYGYTF.

This clonotype was seen ten or more times. Mismatch with germline at one junction end may stem from a read error. V and J are TRBV12-3 or TRBV12-4 and TRBJ2-7, with a possible D match to TRBD1 (5 bases). The CDR3 spans 13 residues. The chain's CDR3 is CASSLGVSYEQYF. The CDR3 nucleotides are TGTGCCAGCAGCTTAGGGGTGTCCTACGAGCAGTACTTC.

This clonotype came up many times. The CDR3: CASSLELGAYGYTF. The CDR3 nucleotides are TGTGCCAGCAGTCTCGAACTGGGGGCCTATGGCTACACCTTC. The chain has TRBV12-3 or TRBV12-4 and TRBJ1-2; D is possibly TRBD1 (6 bases). The CDR3 contains 14 residues. The V gene lost 5 bases and the J gene lost 4 bases, with 14 bases spanning the gap.

J is TRBJ1-1 and V is TRBV5-5, with D tentatively TRBD1 (6 bases). Trimming stripped 3 bases from V and 2 bases from J, with 11 bases between. The CDR3 extends over 14 amino acids. Germline V gene sequence: CDR1 SGHKS, CDR2 YYEKEE (reference sequence). DNA of the CDR3: TGTGCCAGCAGCTCCAGGGGTTCTAACACTGAAGCTTTCTTT. Protein sequence: CASSSRGSNTEAFF.

This clonotype showed up just a few times. V usage is TRBV30 and J usage is TRBJ2-7; possible D gene TRBD2, 5 bases. Germline V gives CDR1 GTSNPN, CDR2 SVGIG (reference sequence). Trimming removed 2 bases from V and 4 bases from J, with 6 bases in between. There are 11 residues in the CDR3. CDR3 sequence: CAWSSGYEQYF. The CDR3 DNA sequence: TGTGCCTGGAGTAGCGGATACGAGCAGTACTTC. Supplemented by reference TRBV30 and TRBJ2-7, the full variable domain reads SQTIHQWPATLVQPVGSPLSLECTVEGTSNPNLYWYRQAAGRGLQLLFYSVGIGQISSEVPQNLSASRPQDRQFILSSKKLLLSDSGFYLCAWSSGYEQYFGPGTRLTVT.

In DNA, the CDR3 is TGTGCCAGCAGCCCGGCGGGACAGGATAATTCACCCCTCCACTTT. Translation: CASSPAGQDNSPLHF. The chain couples TRBV7-2 to TRBJ1-6; TRBD1 matches at 8 bases. Losses at the gene ends were 5 bases for V and 5 bases for J; bases not matched to a gene: 5. The germline CDR1 and CDR2 sequences are SGHTA and FQGNSA. This CDR3 region has 15 residues.

The rearrangement uses TRBV4-3 and TRBJ2-7, with D maybe TRBD2 (5 bases). This CDR3 is built from 20 residues. Trimming took off 0 bases at V and 7 bases at J, with 31 bases between the two ends. CDR1 and CDR2 from the germline V gene are LGHNA and YSLEER. DNA of the CDR3: TGCGCCAGCAGCCAAGATAGACTATCGAGAAGGACCAGCTCCTACAATGAGCAGTACTTC. This codes for CASSQDRLSRRTSSYNEQYF.

The chain uses TRBV15 and TRBJ2-3, with D tentatively TRBD1 or TRBD2 (5 bases each). CDR1 and CDR2 (germline): LNHNV, YYDKDF (reference sequence). The CDR3 spans 15 residues. V was trimmed by 2 bases and J by 4 bases, leaving 13 bases between them. In DNA, the CDR3 is TGTGCCACCAGCAGATCCGGGCTGGGGGCAGATACGCAGTATTTT. Amino acids: CATSRSGLGADTQYF.

As for this clonotype: One junction end does not reproduce the germline sequence, and a read error may be involved. The rearrangement links TRBV6-5 to TRBJ1-1, with D possibly TRBD1 on 6 matching bases. The CDR3 has 13 residues. The germline CDR1 and CDR2 sequences are MNHEY and SVGAGI. The CDR3 loop is CASSHPQGTETFF. CDR3 DNA: TGTGCCAGCAGTCACCCACAGGGAACTGAAACTTTCTTT.

The V call is TRBV2, the J call TRBJ1-1; the D is unclear. The CDR3 contains 12 residues. The V end was cut by 6 bases, the J end by 7 bases, with 12 bases between. Germline-derived CDR1 and CDR2 are SNHLY and FYNNEI. Here the CDR3 reads CASSDPAYEAFF. CDR3 nucleotide sequence: TGTGCCAGCAGCGATCCAGCATATGAAGCTTTCTTT.

The J gene is TRBJ2-5, the V gene TRBV4-2; weak D call: TRBD2 (5 bases). CDR1 and CDR2 (germline): LGHNA, YNFKEQ. Trimming removed 0 bases from V and 2 bases from J, with 10 bases in between. This CDR3 has 15 amino acids. This CDR3 reads CASSQETGNQETQYF. CDR3 coding DNA: TGTGCCAGCAGCCAAGAAACCGGGAATCAAGAGACCCAGTACTTC.

This clonotype was detected a few times. V gene TRBV2 combines with J gene TRBJ1-6, with D uncertain. This CDR3 contains 14 residues. In germline, CDR1 is SNHLY, CDR2 FYNNEI. V shed 6 bases and J shed 7 bases, with 13 bases lying between them. The CDR3 DNA reads TGTGCCAGCAGAGACGGTCCAGTAAATTCACCCCTCCACTTT. Translated, it gives CASRDGPVNSPLHF.

Here the CDR3 DNA reads TGTGCCAGCAGCTCTAGTCCGGCGGTCGGCAGGGTGAGAGGTGGGACCCAGTACTTC. This sequence encodes CASSSSPAVGRVRGGTQYF. This chain links TRBV7-2 with TRBJ2-5, with D tentatively TRBD1 (5 bases). The germline CDR1 and CDR2 sequences are SGHTA and FQGNSA. CDR3 length: 19 amino acids. Between the trimmed V and J ends, which lost 4 bases and 7 bases, there was a span of 31 bases.

As regards this clonotype: A read error is possible here, since a much larger clone lies one base away. The chain couples TRBV10-3 to TRBJ1-6; D is ambiguous. CDR1 is ENHRY and CDR2 is SYGVKD in the germline V gene. The CDR3 runs to 11 residues. DNA of the CDR3: TGTGCCATCAGGGATAATTCACCCCCCCACTTT. It specifies CAIRDNSPPHF.

This clonotype was recorded once. The chain links TRBV6-4 to TRBJ2-5, with 10 bases that match TRBD2. Germline CDR1 MRHNA, CDR2 SNTAGT. This CDR3 is built from 16 residues. V was clipped by 3 bases and J by 11 bases; unmatched bases: 15. The CDR3 DNA reads TGTGCCAGCAGTGAAGCTAGCGGGAGTCCCCACAATGAGCAGTACTTC. It encodes CASSEASGSPHNEQYF.

The table lists this clonotype with a few counts. This chain links TRBV7-2 with TRBJ1-4; 11 nucleotides align to TRBD1. V lost 5 bases, J lost 10 bases, and 9 bases stayed unmatched. Germline CDR1 and CDR2: SGHTA and FQGNSA. The length of the CDR3 is 15 residues. CDR3 nucleotide sequence: TGTGCCAGCAGCGTCACGGGACAGGGGGTAGGAAAACTGTTTTTT. Its translation: CASSVTGQGVGKLFF.

V and J are TRBV5-4 and TRBJ2-7; 8 positions match TRBD1. Germline V gene data show CDR1 as SGHNT and CDR2 as YYREEE (reference sequence). The CDR3 has 15 residues. V lost 4 bases to trimming and J lost 1 base; unmatched junction nucleotides: 7. CDR3 in amino acids: CASSTRQGLSYEQYF. CDR3 bases: TGTGCCAGCAGCACCCGACAGGGGCTATCCTACGAGCAGTACTTC. Full variable domain (remainder filled in from reference TRBV5-4 and TRBJ2-7): ETGVTQSPTHLIKTRGQQVTLRCSSQSGHNTVSWYQQALGQGPQFIFQYYREEENGRGNFPPRFSGLQFPNYSSELNVNALELDDSALYLCASSTRQGLSYEQYFGPGTRLTVT.

This chain joins TRBV7-9 and TRBJ1-1, with 7 bases that match TRBD1. The CDR3 covers 19 residues. Germline CDR1 is SEHNR and CDR2 is FQNEAQ (reference sequence). With V trimmed by 2 bases and J by 0 bases, 15 bases remained unmatched. CDR3 sequence: CASSLTGQRMSIMNTEAFF. Here the CDR3 DNA reads TGTGCCAGCAGCTTAACGGGACAGCGGATGAGCATCATGAACACTGAAGCTTTCTTT.

V usage is TRBV7-3 and J usage is TRBJ1-1; tentatively, D is TRBD1 (5 bases). Germline lookup yields CDR1 SGHTA and CDR2 FQGTGA. Trimming pared 0 bases from V and 0 bases from J, leaving 14 bases between. There are 17 residues in the CDR3. The CDR3 DNA reads TGTGCCAGCAGCTTAACAGGGCAGGGTGAGGTGAACACTGAAGCTTTCTTT. Amino acids: CASSLTGQGEVNTEAFF.

The genes are TRBV6-6 and TRBJ1-5, with 8 bases lining up with TRBD1. Germline V gene sequence: CDR1 MNHNY, CDR2 SVGAGI (reference sequence). The CDR3 is made up of 16 amino acids. V trimming: 0 bases; J trimming: 5 bases; junction bases outside the gene matches: 6. The CDR3 region has the DNA TGTGCCAGCAGTTACTCGCGGACAGGGCGCCATCAGCCCCAGCATTTT. Translation: CASSYSRTGRHQPQHF.

This clonotype occurred a few times. The genes are TRBV3-1 and TRBJ2-1; the match to TRBD2 covers 7 bases. The CDR3 sequence is 15 residues long. V lost 3 bases, J lost 10 bases, and 12 bases stayed unmatched. From germline, CDR1 is LGHDT and CDR2 YNNKEL (reference sequence). The CDR3 region is CASSQKREPPKEQFF. CDR3 nucleotides: TGTGCCAGCAGCCAGAAGCGGGAACCCCCCAAGGAGCAGTTCTTC.

In its sample, this clonotype was seen many times. The CDR3 sequence is CASSVGQDGNNEQFF. CDR3 DNA: TGTGCCAGCAGCGTAGGTCAGGACGGGAACAATGAGCAGTTCTTC. This chain joins TRBV9 and TRBJ2-1, with D perhaps TRBD2 (5 bases). V was clipped by 0 bases and J by 5 bases, with 12 bases between them. The CDR3 consists of 15 residues. Germline V gives CDR1 SGDLS, CDR2 YYNGEE. The full variable domain, completed using reference TRBV9 and TRBJ2-1, is DSGVTQTPKHLITATGQRVTLRCSPRSGDLSVYWYQQSLDQGLQFLIQYYNGEERAKGNILERFSAQQFPDLHSELNLSSLELGDSALYFCASSVGQDGNNEQFFGPGTRLTVL.

This clonotype has just a few counts. The gene calls are TRBV15 and TRBJ2-2; 8 bases agree with TRBD1. The V segment lost 0 bases and the J segment 4 bases; nucleotides outside the gene matches: 7. The CDR3 extends over 17 amino acids. Per germline, CDR1 LNHNV and CDR2 YYDKDF (reference sequence). This CDR3 is CATSRDRQGMGTGELFF. The CDR3 nucleotides are TGTGCCACCAGCAGAGACAGACAGGGGATGGGCACCGGGGAGCTGTTTTTT. Using reference TRBV15 and TRBJ2-2 for the parts outside the CDR3, the full variable domain is DAMVIQNPRYQVTQFGKPVTLSCSQTLNHNVMYWYQQKSSQAPKLLFHYYDKDFNNEADTPDNFQSRRPNTSFCFLDIRSPGLGDTAMYLCATSRDRQGMGTGELFFGEGSRLTVL.

V usage is TRBV19 and J usage is TRBJ1-1; 8 bases match TRBD1. V trimming: 6 bases; J trimming: 6 bases; junction bases outside the gene matches: 9. Germline V gene data show CDR1 as LNHDA and CDR2 as SQIVND (reference sequence). The CDR3 is 14 amino acids. CDR3 sequence reads: CASSVQGAMSEAFF. CDR3 nucleotide sequence: TGTGCCAGTAGCGTGCAGGGGGCGATGTCTGAAGCTTTCTTT.

This clonotype was detected many times. The rearrangement links TRBV6-2 or TRBV6-3 to TRBJ1-2, with a tentative D call TRBD1 (5 bases). CDR1 and CDR2 (germline): MNHEY, SVGEGT. Trimming pared 6 bases from V and 4 bases from J, leaving 12 bases between. This CDR3 region has 13 residues. CDR3 bases: TGTGCCAGCAGCCGATCTGACAGCTATGGCTACACCTTC. As protein: CASSRSDSYGYTF.